This is a list of T cell receptor beta chains from one sample in a study of blood T cell repertoires in COVID-19. Here immunoSEQ multiplex PCR was the method, and the copy in TCRdb shows in-frame clones only, minus some. The sample includes under 200,000 clones, more than 65% of them seen just once. Sequencing input: PBMCs or T cells enriched from blood (not recorded which). These receptors were collected from a man aged 45-65 years who had recovered from COVID-19. Each CDR3 is given with its conserved first and last residue. The order of the fields is clone size, V gene, J gene, CDR3 length, D gene, CDR3 DNA, CDR3 protein. A D gene is named only where the DNA matches it firmly. Rows may omit the clone size; those that give it use once, few, many or a size class.

>once|TRBV5-1|TRBJ2-1|13|-
TGCGCCAGCAGCTTGGCTGGCGGGAATGAGCAGTTCTTC
CASSLAGGNEQFF
>-|TRBV5-4|TRBJ2-7|14|TRBD2
TGTGCCAGCAGCTTAGCGGGAGGGTCCTACGAGCAGTACTTC
CASSLAGGSYEQYF
>-|TRBV18|TRBJ2-5|15|TRBD1
TGTGCCAGCTCAACTAAACAGGGGGCGGAGGAGACCCAGTACTTC
CASSTKQGAEETQYF
>-|TRBV4-1|TRBJ1-5|18|-
TGCGCCAGCAGCCAAGATCCAGGGGACCTCTATAGCAATCAGCCCCAGCATTTT
CASSQDPGDLYSNQPQHF
>-|TRBV9|TRBJ1-6|12|-
TGTGCCAGCAGCGTAGAGGAGTCACCCCTCCACTTT
CASSVEESPLHF
>-|TRBV5-1|TRBJ1-4|15|-
TGCGCCAGCAGCCCGTCGGGGACAACTAATGAAAAACTGTTTTTT
CASSPSGTTNEKLFF
>-|TRBV10-3|TRBJ2-7|14|TRBD2
TGTGCCATCAGTCCCCAGCGGGACGGGTACGAGCAGTACTTC
CAISPQRDGYEQYF
>once|TRBV19|TRBJ1-5|14|-
TGTGCCAGTACCAATGGGCAGGTGGCAGCGCCCCAGCATTTT
CASTNGQVAAPQHF
>-|TRBV19|TRBJ2-1|14|-
TGTGCCAGTAGGGCAGGTGTCGCCTACAATGAGCAGTTCTTC
CASRAGVAYNEQFF
>-|TRBV4-2|TRBJ1-4|16|-
TGTGCCAGCAGCTCGCCCGGGGTCCCAACTAATGAAAAACTGTTTTTT
CASSSPGVPTNEKLFF
>-|TRBV7-3|TRBJ2-7|13|-
TGTGCCAGCAGCCCCACCGCGGAGTACGAGCAGTACTTC
CASSPTAEYEQYF
>once|TRBV9|TRBJ1-2|15|-
TGTGCCAGCAGCGTAGATTCGGGAGGGGGCTATGGCTACACCTTC
CASSVDSGGGYGYTF
>once|TRBV12-3/TRBV12-4|TRBJ2-7|13|TRBD1
TGTGCCAGCAGTTGGGACAGGGACTACGAGCAGTACTTC
CASSWDRDYEQYF
>once|TRBV3-1/TRBV3-2|TRBJ1-5|13|-
TGTGCCAGCAGCCAAATGAGAGGCCAGCCCCAGCATTTT
CASSQMRGQPQHF
>-|TRBV3-1/TRBV3-2|TRBJ2-1|18|TRBD1
TGTGCCAGCAGCCAAGAAAGACAGGGACAGGGCGCCTACAATGAGCAGTTCTTC
CASSQERQGQGAYNEQFF
>-|TRBV5-1|TRBJ2-1|14|TRBD2
TGCGCCAGCAGCTGGGGACTAGCGGGAAATGAGCAGTTCTTC
CASSWGLAGNEQFF
>-|TRBV7-8|TRBJ2-1|15|-
TGTGCCAGCAGCTTAGGAGGTCGGACCTACAATGAGCAGTTCTTC
CASSLGGRTYNEQFF
>once|TRBV28|TRBJ2-7|13|TRBD1
TGTGCCAGCAGTGATCCTTGGGACAGGGGCCAGTACTTC
CASSDPWDRGQYF
>-|TRBV5-1|TRBJ1-4|16|TRBD1
TGCGCCAGCAGCGCGCGCCAACAGGGGGCGAATGAAAAACTGTTTTTT
CASSARQQGANEKLFF
>-|TRBV7-9|TRBJ2-1|15|TRBD2
TGTGCCAGCAGCTTAACCGGGACTAGCTACGATGAGCAGTTCTTC
CASSLTGTSYDEQFF
>-|TRBV28|TRBJ1-6|15|-
TGTGCCAGCAGTCGAAGTGGCCCCGCAGGCTCACCCCTCCACTTT
CASSRSGPAGSPLHF
>-|TRBV4-2|TRBJ2-3|16|-
TGTGCCAGCAGCACCCGGGGGCCGGGGGGAACAGATACGCAGTATTTT
CASSTRGPGGTDTQYF
>-|TRBV28|TRBJ2-5|14|TRBD2
TGTGCCAGCAGTTCCGGACTAGCTGGAGAGACCCAGTACTTC
CASSSGLAGETQYF
>-|TRBV30|TRBJ2-1|14|-
TGTGCCTGGAGTCTAGTCAGCTCCTACAATGAGCAGTTCTTC
CAWSLVSSYNEQFF